The 32 T cell receptor beta chains below all came from one sample that was sequenced in a study of OX40 agonist ivuxolimab in advanced cancers. The table came from immunoSEQ multiplex PCR; TCRdb's copy has only in-frame clones and leaves some out. The table lists 15,000 to 20,000 clones, about 71% of them singletons. Sequences were derived from CD4+ or CD8+ T cells sorted from blood, sampled in a trial of the OX40 agonist ivuxolimab. These receptors all come from an adult with an advanced solid tumor such as melanoma, head and neck, liver or kidney cancer.

The J gene is TRBJ1-5, the V gene TRBV28; the D is unclear. Trimming shortened V by 3 bases and J by 6 bases, and 3 bases separated the two germline ends. The CDR3 covers 11 residues. The germline CDR1 and CDR2 sequences are MDHEN and SYDVKM. CDR3 sequence reads: CASSFGQPQHF. The DNA for the CDR3 is TGTGCCAGCAGTTTTGGTCAGCCCCAGCATTTT.

The chain links TRBV6-6 to TRBJ2-2; D gene uncertain. Germline CDR1 and CDR2: MNHNY and SVGAGI (reference sequence). The CDR3 length is 11 residues. Trimming pared 2 bases from V and 11 bases from J, leaving 6 bases between. The CDR3 DNA reads TGTGCCAGCAGTTACGGAGTAGAGCTGTTTTTT. This translates into CASSYGVELFF.

The chain joins TRBV10-2 to TRBJ2-5, with D maybe TRBD2 (5 bases). V dropped 6 bases and J dropped 2 bases, with 7 bases sitting between them. Per the germline V gene, CDR1 is WSHSY and CDR2 is SAAADI. The CDR3 covers 12 residues. CDR3 region: CASSGVQETQYF. In DNA, the CDR3 is TGCGCCAGCAGCGGGGTGCAAGAGACCCAGTACTTC.

This chain connects TRBV11-2 to TRBJ2-7; D is perhaps TRBD1 (7 bases). CDR3 length equals 14 residues. Germline-derived CDR1 and CDR2 are SGHAT and FQNNGV. Trimming shortened V by 3 bases and J by 1 base, and 10 bases separated the two germline ends. CDR3 bases: TGTGCCAGCAGCTTTTCAGGGGGGTCCTACGAGCAGTACTTC. Translation gives CASSFSGGSYEQYF.

V and J are TRBV2 and TRBJ2-4; TRBD2 is a possible D gene (6 bases). Germline V CDR1 and CDR2: SNHLY, FYNNEI. The V end lost 0 bases, the J end lost 0 bases, and 18 bases lay between the germline ends. This CDR3 is 19 amino acids long. CDR3 DNA sequence: TGTGCCAGCAGTGAAGCGCTTTGGACTACAAATCTAGCCAAAAACATTCAGTACTTC. This gives the protein CASSEALWTTNLAKNIQYF.

The chain recombines TRBV5-8 with TRBJ2-1; 7 bases match TRBD2. CDR3 size: 14 residues. Looked up from germline, CDR1 is SGHTS and CDR2 is YDEGEE. V gave up 9 bases and J gave up 7 bases; unmatched junction bases: 13. The CDR3 spells CATQSGDSRNEQFF. CDR3 sequence (DNA): TGTGCCACCCAGAGCGGGGATTCGAGAAATGAGCAGTTCTTC. The whole variable domain, remainder taken from reference TRBV5-8 and TRBJ2-1, is EAGVTQSPTHLIKTRGQQATLRCSPISGHTSVYWYQQALGLGLQFLLWYDEGEERNRGNFPPRFSGRQFPNYSSELNVNALELEDSALYLCATQSGDSRNEQFFGPGTRLTVL.

The genes are TRBV6-5 and TRBJ1-1; possible D gene TRBD1, 5 bases. Germline CDR1 reads MNHEY; CDR2 reads SVGAGI. The V and J ends lost 4 bases and 7 bases respectively, with 10 bases between them. The CDR3 sequence is 12 residues long. CDR3 loop: CASSLGVFEAFF. In nucleotides, the CDR3 is TGTGCCAGCAGTTTGGGGGTGTTTGAAGCTTTCTTT.

This clone is labeled medium-sized. This chain uses TRBV28 with TRBJ1-5; D gene ambiguous. Germline CDR1 and CDR2: MDHEN and SYDVKM. The ends were cut back, 6 bases at V and 1 base at J, with 10 bases in the middle. This CDR3 spans 14 amino acids. CDR3 residues: CASSLTFSNQPQHF. The CDR3 coding sequence is TGTGCCAGCAGCCTGACATTCAGCAATCAGCCCCAGCATTTT. Combining the CDR3 with reference TRBV28 and TRBJ1-5 gives the whole variable domain DVKVTQSSRYLVKRTGEKVFLECVQDMDHENMFWYRQDPGLGLRLIYFSYDVKMKEKGDIPEGYSVSREKKERFSLILESASTNQTSMYLCASSLTFSNQPQHFGDGTRLSIL.

The sample holds a few counts of this clone. J is TRBJ2-5 and V is TRBV4-1, with D possibly being TRBD1 (6 bases). Germline CDR1 MGHRA, CDR2 YSYEKL. V lost 1 base and J 1 base, leaving 10 bases between the germline ends. This CDR3 has 15 residues. The CDR3 nucleotides read TGCGCCAGCAGCCAAGTGGTAGGGGGCCAAGAGACCCAGTACTTC. Translated, it gives CASSQVVGGQETQYF.

This clone was counted a few times. One end of the junction is discordant with germline, which a read error may explain. The chain joins TRBV2 to TRBJ1-4; D gene uncertain. CDR3 length: 13 amino acids. The germline V gene has CDR1 SNHLY and CDR2 FYNNEI. CDR3 in DNA: TGTGCCAGCAGGGAAGAGGGTAATGAAAAACTGTTTTTT. Encoded protein: CASREEGNEKLFF.

J is TRBJ2-1 and V is TRBV27; tentatively, D is TRBD1 (6 bases). Trimming left V 3 bases short and J 0 bases short, with 12 bases between. There are 16 residues in the CDR3. Germline lookup yields CDR1 MNHEY and CDR2 SMNVEV (reference sequence). CDR3 nucleotides: TGTGCCAGCAGTTTTGGGACATCACTCTCCTACAATGAGCAGTTCTTC. Its protein product is CASSFGTSLSYNEQFF.

The chain is built from TRBV9 and TRBJ2-7; D remains unclear. Germline V gene sequence: CDR1 SGDLS, CDR2 YYNGEE. The CDR3 is 13 residues long. Trimming removed 3 bases from V and 1 base from J, with 8 bases in between. Written as DNA, the CDR3 is TGTGCCAGCAGCGCGGACCTTTCCTACGAGCAGTACTTC. This gives the protein CASSADLSYEQYF.

A single count supports this clone. The rearrangement uses TRBV7-6 and TRBJ2-7; a weak D match, TRBD1 (5 bases). Per the germline V gene, CDR1 is SGHVS and CDR2 is FNYEAQ. V lost 0 bases, J lost 1 base, and 7 bases lay in between. The length of the CDR3 is 14 residues. The DNA for the CDR3 is TGTGCCAGCAGCTTAGCGGCAGGGTCCTACGAGCAGTACTTC. Protein sequence: CASSLAAGSYEQYF. Full variable domain (rest looked up from reference TRBV7-6 and TRBJ2-7): GAGVSQSPRYKVTKRGQDVALRCDPISGHVSLYWYRQALGQGPEFLTYFNYEAQQDKSGLPNDRFSAERPEGSISTLTIQRTEQRDSAMYRCASSLAAGSYEQYFGPGTRLTVT.

The CDR3 loop is CASSLIGGTISGNTIYF. CDR3 DNA sequence: TGTGCCAGCAGCCTGATCGGGGGCACCATCTCTGGAAACACCATATATTTT. V gene TRBV7-8 combines with J gene TRBJ1-3, with a tentative D call TRBD1 (6 bases). There are 17 residues in the CDR3. Germline V gene data show CDR1 as SGHVS and CDR2 as FQNEAQ. V was clipped by 5 bases and J by 0 bases, with 17 bases between them.

The chain has TRBV5-1 and TRBJ2-7; D uncertain. Looked up from germline, CDR1 is SGHRS and CDR2 is YFSETQ. Trimming shortened V by 0 bases and J by 3 bases, and 10 bases separated the two germline ends. The CDR3 covers 14 residues. CDR3 in DNA: TGCGCCAGCAGCTTGGGGGGTCCGGGCTACGAGCAGTACTTC. This sequence encodes CASSLGGPGYEQYF. Looking up the rest from reference TRBV5-1 and TRBJ2-7 gives the full variable domain: KAGVTQTPRYLIKTRGQQVTLSCSPISGHRSVSWYQQTPGQGLQFLFEYFSETQRNKGNFPGRFSGRQFSNSRSEMNVSTLELGDSALYLCASSLGGPGYEQYFGPGTRLTVT.

This sequence joins TRBV6-5 and TRBJ2-7; 7 nucleotides match TRBD2. This CDR3 contains 12 residues. The junction had 5 bases not matched to a gene; V was cut back by 7 bases and J by 5 bases. CDR1 is MNHEY and CDR2 is SVGAGI in the germline V gene. CDR3 loop: CASMGAGDEQYF. CDR3 DNA: TGTGCCAGCATGGGTGCGGGAGACGAGCAGTACTTC.

This chain connects TRBV6-5 to TRBJ2-7, with unresolved D. Looked up from germline, CDR1 is MNHEY and CDR2 is SVGAGI. The CDR3 is 14 amino acids. The germline V and J ends were trimmed by 5 bases and 5 bases, with 16 bases remaining between them. CDR3 amino acids: CASSAPLIPNEQYF. The DNA for the CDR3 is TGTGCCAGCAGTGCCCCCTTGATCCCCAACGAGCAGTACTTC.

In its sample, this clone is medium-sized (0.01 to 0.1%). This sequence joins TRBV6-1 and TRBJ1-1, with D perhaps TRBD1 (6 bases). This CDR3 has 14 residues. The germline V and J ends were trimmed by 1 base and 7 bases, with 13 bases remaining between them. Germline V CDR1 and CDR2: MNHNS, SASEGT. CDR3 amino acids: CASSEEGGPSEAFF. CDR3 in DNA: TGTGCCAGCAGTGAAGAGGGGGGGCCGAGTGAAGCTTTCTTT.

This chain joins TRBV28 and TRBJ2-5; 9 bases agree with TRBD2. Germline-derived CDR1 and CDR2 are MDHEN and SYDVKM. The CDR3 runs to 16 residues. V lost 1 base and J lost 5; bases outside the gene matches: 8. CDR3 coding DNA: TGTGCCAGCAGTTTATTGGCTAGCGGGATCGTTGAGACCCAGTACTTC. It codes for CASSLLASGIVETQYF.

This chain connects TRBV7-3 to TRBJ1-1; TRBD1 aligns across 7 bases. J was trimmed by 2 bases and V by 0 bases; bases with no gene match: 3. Germline V CDR1 and CDR2: SGHTA, FQGTGA. The length of the CDR3 is 15 residues. The CDR3 loop is CASSLTRGGNTEAFF. In DNA, the CDR3 is TGTGCCAGCAGCTTAACCAGGGGGGGCAACACTGAAGCTTTCTTT.

V gene TRBV27 combines with J gene TRBJ2-2, with D uncertain. This CDR3 region has 15 residues. Germline CDR1 and CDR2: MNHEY and SMNVEV (reference sequence). V was cut by 4 bases and J by 6 bases, with 15 bases left in between. CDR3 nucleotides: TGTGCCAGCAGTTCCGCCCTGATAGACTCCGGGGAGCTGTTTTTT. Amino acids: CASSSALIDSGELFF.

This clone has just one count. J is TRBJ2-1 and V is TRBV9; no firm D call. The germline V and J ends were trimmed by 0 bases and 0 bases, with 7 bases remaining between them. The CDR3 has 15 residues. Germline V gives CDR1 SGDLS, CDR2 YYNGEE. CDR3 nucleotides: TGTGCCAGCAGCGTAGAGGGCGTCTCCTACAATGAGCAGTTCTTC. Translated, it gives CASSVEGVSYNEQFF.

This clone is categorized as medium-sized. V and J are TRBV30 and TRBJ2-2, with TRBD1 matching 8 bases. CDR1 is GTSNPN and CDR2 is SVGIG in the germline V gene (reference sequence). J gave up 4 bases and V 3 bases, and 7 bases lay outside the gene matches. This CDR3 has 15 amino acids. DNA for the CDR3: TGTGCCTGGAGCCCCGGACAGGGACTCACCGGGGAGCTGTTTTTT. It translates to CAWSPGQGLTGELFF. Combining the CDR3 with reference TRBV30 and TRBJ2-2 gives the whole variable domain SQTIHQWPATLVQPVGSPLSLECTVEGTSNPNLYWYRQAAGRGLQLLFYSVGIGQISSEVPQNLSASRPQDRQFILSSKKLLLSDSGFYLCAWSPGQGLTGELFFGEGSRLTVL.

By its share, this clone is medium-sized (0.01 to 0.1%). This chain links TRBV6-5 with TRBJ2-7, with D possibly being TRBD1 or TRBD2 (5 bases each). The V gene lost 3 bases and the J gene lost 3 bases, with 12 bases spanning the gap. Per the germline V gene, CDR1 is MNHEY and CDR2 is SVGAGI. The CDR3 totals 14 residues. In nucleotides, the CDR3 is TGTGCCAGCAGTTATGGGACGTCTCACTACGAGCAGTACTTC. Translation gives CASSYGTSHYEQYF.

The chain uses TRBV11-2 and TRBJ2-5, with TRBD2 identical over 12 bases. The CDR3 is 15 residues long. CDR1 SGHAT and CDR2 FQNNGV come from the germline V gene. The V and J ends lost 5 bases and 1 base, in that order; junction bases with no gene match: 2. Written as DNA, the CDR3 is TGTGCCAGCAGCCGGACTAGCGGGGCCCAAGAGACCCAGTACTTC. Encoded protein: CASSRTSGAQETQYF.

The V gene is TRBV9, the J gene TRBJ2-7; D may correspond to TRBD1 or TRBD2 (6 bases each). Germline values: CDR1 SGDLS, CDR2 YYNGEE. The CDR3 loop spans 14 amino acids. V lost 0 bases, J lost 5 bases, and 12 bases lay in between. The CDR3 reads CASSVAGADDEQYF. CDR3 DNA: TGTGCCAGCAGCGTAGCGGGGGCTGATGACGAGCAGTACTTC.

This clone was detected only once. V is TRBV6-1 and J is TRBJ1-5; D perhaps matches TRBD1 (6 bases). Germline CDR1 reads MNHNS; CDR2 reads SASEGT. The CDR3 contains 17 residues. Trimming removed 2 bases at V and 0 bases at J, with 14 bases between. The CDR3 region is CASSEQGTRYSNQPQHF. In nucleotides, the CDR3 is TGTGCCAGCAGTGAACAGGGGACGCGATATAGCAATCAGCCCCAGCATTTT.

Here the CDR3 DNA reads TGTGCCAGCAGTGACTACCGGGACAGGGAAAACACCTACGAGCAGTACTTC. Protein product: CASSDYRDRENTYEQYF. The rearrangement joins TRBV6-4 to TRBJ2-7; TRBD1 agrees at 9 bases. Germline lookup yields CDR1 MRHNA and CDR2 SNTAGT. V was pared by 1 base and J by 2 bases, with 9 bases of the junction left unmatched. The CDR3 totals 17 residues.

In its sample, this clone was seen a few times. The J gene is TRBJ2-6, the V gene TRBV10-3; D is tentatively TRBD1 or TRBD2 (6 bases each). The V end was cut by 2 bases, the J end by 3 bases, with 11 bases between. This CDR3 spans 16 amino acids. In germline, CDR1 is ENHRY, CDR2 SYGVKD. CDR3 nucleotides: TGTGCCATCAGTGAGGAAGGGGGGCTTGGGGCCAACGTCCTGACTTTC. Its translation is CAISEEGGLGANVLTF.

The chain recombines TRBV5-6 with TRBJ2-5; D is possibly TRBD1 (5 bases). In germline, CDR1 is SGHDT, CDR2 YYEEEE. The CDR3 is 13 amino acids. V lost 4 bases to trimming and J lost 3 bases, with 10 bases between them. This CDR3 reads CASSPDSEETQYF. The CDR3 DNA is TGTGCCAGCAGCCCCGACAGTGAAGAGACCCAGTACTTC. Full variable domain (outside the CDR3, taken from reference TRBV5-6 and TRBJ2-5): DAGVTQSPTHLIKTRGQQVTLRCSPKSGHDTVSWYQQALGQGPQFIFQYYEEEERQRGNFPDRFSGHQFPNYSSELNVNALLLGDSALYLCASSPDSEETQYFGPGTRLLVL.

The chain employs TRBV7-9 and TRBJ2-2; 9 nucleotides match TRBD2. CDR1 and CDR2 (germline): SEHNR, FQNEAQ (reference sequence). With 4 bases clipped from V and 6 bases from J, the junction kept 12 bases outside the gene matches. The CDR3 sequence is 17 residues long. The CDR3 region is CASSWTLSSGSPGELFF. As DNA, the CDR3 is TGTGCCAGCAGCTGGACCTTGAGTAGCGGGAGCCCCGGGGAGCTGTTTTTT.

The genes are TRBV4-3 and TRBJ2-7; a possible D gene is TRBD2 (6 bases). The CDR3 runs 15 residues. Germline V gene sequence: CDR1 LGHNA, CDR2 YSLEER. Trimming cost V 0 bases and J 2 bases, with 11 bases left between them. The CDR3 nucleotides are TGCGCCAGCAGCCAAGATGGCGGGACCACCTACGAGCAGTACTTC. It yields the protein CASSQDGGTTYEQYF.